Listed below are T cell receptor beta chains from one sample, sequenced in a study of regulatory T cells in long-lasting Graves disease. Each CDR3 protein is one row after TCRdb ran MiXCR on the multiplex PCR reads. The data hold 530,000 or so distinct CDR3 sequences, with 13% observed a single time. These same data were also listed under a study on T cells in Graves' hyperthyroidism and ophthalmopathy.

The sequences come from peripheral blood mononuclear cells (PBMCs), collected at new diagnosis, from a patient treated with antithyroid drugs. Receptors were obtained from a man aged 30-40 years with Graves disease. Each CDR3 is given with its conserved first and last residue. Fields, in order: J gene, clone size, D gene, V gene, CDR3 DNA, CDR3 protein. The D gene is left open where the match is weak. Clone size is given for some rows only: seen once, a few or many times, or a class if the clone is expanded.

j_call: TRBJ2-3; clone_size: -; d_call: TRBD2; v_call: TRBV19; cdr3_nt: TGTGCCAGTAGTATAACTGGGACTAGCGGGAGAATTAGAGCAGATACGCAGTATTTT; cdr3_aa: CASSITGTSGRIRADTQYF
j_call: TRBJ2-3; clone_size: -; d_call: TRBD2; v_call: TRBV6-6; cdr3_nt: TGTGCCAGCAGTTACTCGATCGAGGGAGGGGCCCCCTCTTTT; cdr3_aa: CASSYSIEGGAPSF
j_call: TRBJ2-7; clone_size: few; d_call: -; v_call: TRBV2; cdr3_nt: TGTGCCAGCAGTGGAAGTCGGCTGGTTTACGAGCAGTACTTC; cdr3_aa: CASSGSRLVYEQYF
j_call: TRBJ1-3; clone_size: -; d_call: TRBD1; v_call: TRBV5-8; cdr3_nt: TGTGCCAGCAGCTTTGGGACAGGGGGCTCTGGAAACACCATATATTTT; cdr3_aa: CASSFGTGGSGNTIYF
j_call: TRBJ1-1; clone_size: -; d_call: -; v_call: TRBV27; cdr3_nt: TGTGCCAGCAGTTTATTTTTAACGCGGGACCTGAACACTGAAGCTTTCTTT; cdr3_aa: CASSLFLTRDLNTEAFF
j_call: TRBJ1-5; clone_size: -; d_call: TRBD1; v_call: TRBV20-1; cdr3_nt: TGCAGTGCTAGTCCACAGGGGGCCGGCAATCAGCCCCAGCATTTT; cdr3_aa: CSASPQGAGNQPQHF
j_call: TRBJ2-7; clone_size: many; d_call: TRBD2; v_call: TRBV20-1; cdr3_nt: TGCAGTGCTAGAGAGAGGACTAGAAGCGGTGGGCAGTACTTC; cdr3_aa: CSARERTRSGGQYF
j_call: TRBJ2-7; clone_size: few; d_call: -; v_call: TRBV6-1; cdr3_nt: TGTGCCAGTAAATCGGGCCCGGCGGAAGAGCAGTACTTC; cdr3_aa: CASKSGPAEEQYF
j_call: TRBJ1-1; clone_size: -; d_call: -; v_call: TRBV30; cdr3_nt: TGTGCCTGGAGGACAGTCACAGGAACTGAAGCTTTCTTT; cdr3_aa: CAWRTVTGTEAFF
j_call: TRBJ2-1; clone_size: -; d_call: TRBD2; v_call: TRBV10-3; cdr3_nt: TGTGCCATCAGCCCCGGGGGGGGGCGGAGGTACAATGAGCAGTTCTTC; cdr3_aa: CAISPGGGRRYNEQFF
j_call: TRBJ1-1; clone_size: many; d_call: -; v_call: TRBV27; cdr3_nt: TGTGCCAGCAGTCTCCGTCGGACCTCGGACACTGAAGCTTTCTTT; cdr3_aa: CASSLRRTSDTEAFF
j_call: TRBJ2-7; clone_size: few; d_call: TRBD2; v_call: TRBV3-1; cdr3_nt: TGTGCCAGCAGCCAAGGCCCAGCGGGAGTGAGCGAGCAGTACTTC; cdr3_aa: CASSQGPAGVSEQYF
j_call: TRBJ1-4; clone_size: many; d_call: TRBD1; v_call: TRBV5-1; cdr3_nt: TGCGCCAGCAGCTTGGCCACGACAGGGGGTGAAAAACTGTTTTTT; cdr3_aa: CASSLATTGGEKLFF
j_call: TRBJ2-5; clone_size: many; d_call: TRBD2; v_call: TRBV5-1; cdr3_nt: TGCGCCAGCAGCTTGCCTTTAACCGGGACTAGCGGGAAGACCCAGTACTTC; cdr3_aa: CASSLPLTGTSGKTQYF
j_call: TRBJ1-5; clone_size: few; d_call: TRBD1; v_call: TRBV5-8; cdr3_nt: TGTGCCAGCAGCTTGGGGGACAGGGAACGACAGCCCCAGCATTTT; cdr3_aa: CASSLGDRERQPQHF
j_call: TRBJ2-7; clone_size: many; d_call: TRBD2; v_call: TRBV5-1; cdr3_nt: TGCGCCAGCAGCACCGGGACTAGCGGGAGGGCCTACGAGCAGTACTTC; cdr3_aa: CASSTGTSGRAYEQYF
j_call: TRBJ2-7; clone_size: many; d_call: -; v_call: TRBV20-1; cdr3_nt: TGCAGTGCTCCCCGGGACATAGACTACGAGCAGTACTTC; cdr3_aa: CSAPRDIDYEQYF
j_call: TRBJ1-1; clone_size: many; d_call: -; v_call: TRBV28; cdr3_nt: TGTGCCAGCAGTTTAGGGGGACACTCCACTGAAGCTTTCTTT; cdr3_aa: CASSLGGHSTEAFF
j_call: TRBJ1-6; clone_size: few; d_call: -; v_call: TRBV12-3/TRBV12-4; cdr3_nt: TGTGCCAGCAGCCTAACGGGGGGGGCTTCACCCCTCCACTTT; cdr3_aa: CASSLTGGASPLHF
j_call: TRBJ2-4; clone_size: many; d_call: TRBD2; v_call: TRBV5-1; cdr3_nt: TGCGCCAGCAGTAGGGGCGCCCGGGGGGACATTCAGTACTTC; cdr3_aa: CASSRGARGDIQYF
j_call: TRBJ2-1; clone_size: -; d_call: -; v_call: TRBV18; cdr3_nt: TGTGCCAGCTCACCCAACACAGGGCCCAATGAGCAGTTCTTC; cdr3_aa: CASSPNTGPNEQFF
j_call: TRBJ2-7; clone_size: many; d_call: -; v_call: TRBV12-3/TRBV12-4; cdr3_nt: TGTGCCAGCAGTCCCGAAGGGAGCGAGCAGTACTTC; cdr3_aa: CASSPEGSEQYF
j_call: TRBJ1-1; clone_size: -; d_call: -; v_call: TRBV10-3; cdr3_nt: TGTGCCATCAGTGAGTCGAGAATCGCGAACACTGAAGCTTTCTTT; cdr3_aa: CAISESRIANTEAFF
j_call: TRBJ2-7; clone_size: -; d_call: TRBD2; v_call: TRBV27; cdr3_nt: TGTGCCAGCACTAGGTTGGCGGGAGGGCCCTACGAGCAGTACTTC; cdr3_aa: CASTRLAGGPYEQYF
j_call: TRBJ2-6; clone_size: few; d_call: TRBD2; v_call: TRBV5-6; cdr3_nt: TGTGCCAGCAGCTTTCCGACTAGCGGGAGGACCGGGGCCAACGTCCTGACTTTC; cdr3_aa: CASSFPTSGRTGANVLTF
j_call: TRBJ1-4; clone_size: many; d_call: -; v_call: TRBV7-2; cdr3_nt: TGTGCCAGCAGCCTAACCGGGACACTAAATGAAAAACTGTTTTTT; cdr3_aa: CASSLTGTLNEKLFF
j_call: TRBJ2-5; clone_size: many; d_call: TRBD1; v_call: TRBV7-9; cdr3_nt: TGTGCCAGCAGCCAAAACAGGGGAGAGACCCAGTACTTC; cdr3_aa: CASSQNRGETQYF
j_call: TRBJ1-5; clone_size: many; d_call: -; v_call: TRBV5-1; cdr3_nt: TGCGCCAGCAGCTTGGGGCCGATTAGCAATCAGCCCCAGCATTTT; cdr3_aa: CASSLGPISNQPQHF
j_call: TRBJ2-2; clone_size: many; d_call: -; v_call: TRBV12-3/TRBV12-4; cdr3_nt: TGTGCCAGCAGCTCGGGTGGCGGCGGGGAGCTGTTTTTT; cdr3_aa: CASSSGGGGELFF